Sequencing of this T cell receptor (beta chain) was carried out in a study of cytomegalovirus exposure and HLA in healthy donors. For the study at large: The same platform used for the approximately 700 first-cohort repertoires was also used for the roughly 120 validation repertoires, as a later analysis reported.

With respect to this clone: Its antigen is undetermined.

TCRdb's copy holds only in-frame clones and misses some; the assay was immunoSEQ multiplex PCR. The data hold about 170,000 clones, with roughly 90% observed a single time. The CDR3 has 14 amino acids. The trim removed 6 bases at V and 8 bases at J, leaving 3 bases unmatched. Per the germline V gene, CDR1 is MNHNY and CDR2 is SVGAGI (reference sequence). Broader study findings: The study found most TCR sequences rare, yet found some public TCRs in many donors. A few CMV-associated chains were confirmed in vitro to be specific for CMV antigens. The finding came from a later analysis; first-cohort TCR clusters tended to co-occur in the 130 or so validation repertoires.

The chain links TRBV6-6 to TRBJ2-1, with 14 bases lining up with TRBD2. This clonotype was sampled from a woman in her late teens or twenties in good health and CMV-seropositive. The specimen was PBMCs. CDR3 loop: CASSQTSGRDEQFF. The CDR3, as DNA: TGTGCCAGCAGCCAGACTAGCGGGAGGGATGAGCAGTTCTTC.